This TCR beta chain is from a study of tissue T cells after allogeneic stem cell transplantation. Findings of the study overall: Anatomically similar tissues had similar TCR repertoires within each patient.

This clone is labeled medium-sized. Its antigen is as yet unknown. The genes are named according to mouse. The time point: mouse harvest day 14 after allogeneic transplant. Tail vein injection delivered 10^7 T-cell-depleted bone marrow cells and 10^6 splenic CD5+ T cells. B6 (H2b) cells into BALB/c (H2d) mice; tissues taken at day 7 or 14. Sequencing used immunoSEQ multiplex PCR; TCRdb keeps in-frame clones, though not all of them. The sample contains roughly 5,400 clones, 30% to 45% of which appear only once. The source is a female BALB/c mouse given C57BL/6 T cells with graft-versus-host disease after an allogeneic hematopoietic cell transplant. The sample comprised gut tissue.

The CDR3 DNA, read in part, is TGTGCCAGCAGTCCGGGACAGGGCCACTCCGACTACACC. This sequence encodes CASSPGQGHSDYT. The CDR3, in full, reads CASSPGQGHSDYTF. The J gene is TRBJ1-2, the V gene TRBV14; 9 bases align to TRBD1. The read ends 1 residue shy of where the CDR3 ends; the end is completed using the germline J gene. Germline loops: CDR1 SGHDT, CDR2 FRDEAV. Germline trimming cut 4 bases from V and 3 bases from J; bases unmatched to any gene: 4. The CDR3 covers 14 residues.